At least ten counts were recorded for the clone carrying this TCR beta chain. The antigen is not known. This sample was taken from a study of T cells in Graves' hyperthyroidism and ophthalmopathy. Study findings and constraints: Before onset, ophthalmopathy was predicted by the model a median around 6 months earlier. Clonotypes that were expanded in thyroid above 0.001 mostly appeared in blood too.

Hyperthyroidism had been newly diagnosed in patients aged 18 to 65, and its duration was under 2 months. Uncontrolled infection, other autoimmune disease, pregnancy or lactation barred patients from enrollment. Per germline, CDR1 DFQATT and CDR2 SNEGSKA (reference sequence). V was cut by 3 bases and J by 7 bases, with 19 bases left in between. This CDR3 spans 14 amino acids. TCR beta CDR3 regions were amplified from RNA transcripts. First-round RT-PCR with HTBI primers amplified the TCR CDR3 region. A single record per CDR3 protein comes from TCRdb applying MiXCR to the multiplex PCR reads. This table has around 440,000 distinct CDR3 sequences, less than 20% appearing once.

The chain carries TRBV20-1 and TRBJ2-7; tentatively, D is TRBD2 (5 bases). The sequenced material came from blood. This TCR was sampled from a woman under 30 with Graves' hyperthyroidism. CDR3 in amino acids: CSASVAADLGEQYF. The CDR3 DNA is TGCAGTGCTAGTGTGGCAGCGGATTTGGGGGAGCAGTACTTC.